The clone carrying this TCR beta chain was seen only a few times. Its antigen is unidentified. CDR1 SNHLY and CDR2 FYNNEI come from the germline V gene. The CDR3 is made up of 14 amino acids. The germline V and J ends were trimmed by 6 bases and 3 bases, with 12 bases remaining between them. This sample is drawn from a study of cytomegalovirus exposure and HLA in healthy donors. Study background: Around 78 million unique TCRs, all from HLA-typed donors, were included in an early release of the data. Study findings and constraints: Most TCR sequences were rare, but some public TCRs occurred in many donors.

PCR was performed using 60 Vbeta and 13 Jbeta primers. Profiling relied on immunoSEQ multiplex PCR, and the TCRdb table lists in-frame clones only, not all of them. The sample contains under 150,000 clones, roughly four fifths of which appear only once. This chain joins TRBV2 and TRBJ2-1; maybe TRBD2 (7 bases). This sequence was found in a woman between 40 and 50 years old in good health and CMV-seropositive. The sequencing sample was made of PBMCs. The CDR3, as DNA: TGTGCCAGCAGAAAGGGGGGGAGCTACAATGAGCAGTTCTTC. This sequence encodes CASRKGGSYNEQFF.